Below are 2 T cell receptor beta chains sequenced from a single sample in a study of T cell responses to AZD1222 COVID-19 vaccine. Data came from immunoSEQ multiplex PCR; TCRdb stores just in-frame clones and leaves some out. This table holds roughly 180,000 clones, 90% to 95% found once. Material: peripheral blood, obtained 28 days after the second AZD1222 dose. The source is an adult who received the AZD1222 COVID-19 vaccine.

This sequence joins TRBV6-6 and TRBJ2-7; the match to TRBD2 covers 8 bases. Unmatched junction bases numbered 8, after V lost 2 bases and J lost 5 bases. The CDR3 totals 15 residues. Germline V gene data show CDR1 as MNHNY and CDR2 as SVGAGI (reference sequence). CDR3 region: CASSYPTGTSDEQYF. DNA for the CDR3: TGTGCCAGCAGTTACCCGACCGGGACTAGTGACGAGCAGTACTTC.

The CDR3: CASSERATGELFF. CDR3 nucleotide sequence: TGTGCCAGCAGTGAGCGTGCCACCGGGGAGCTGTTTTTT. V gene TRBV6-4 combines with J gene TRBJ2-2; D unresolved. CDR3 size: 13 residues. Germline assignment: CDR1 MRHNA and CDR2 SNTAGT. Trimming left V 3 bases short and J 4 bases short, with 6 bases between.